This note documents a single TCR beta chain sequence. The CDR3 consists of 11 residues. With V trimmed by 2 bases and J by 16 bases, 4 bases remained unmatched. Germline V gives CDR1 SNHLY, CDR2 FYNNEI. The data belong to a study of blood T cell repertoires in COVID-19. At the level of the study: Sites across the United States, Italy and Spain contributed samples from acute and convalescent COVID-19.

Generated by immunoSEQ multiplex PCR, the TCRdb table keeps only in-frame clones and is missing some. This sample has under 250,000 clones, with roughly 84% found just once. Sequenced input: peripheral blood. The clonotype comes from a woman between 35 and 50 years old who had recovered from COVID-19. V is TRBV2 and J is TRBJ2-1; 8 bases match TRBD1. The CDR3 is CASSEQGTGFF. CDR3 bases: TGTGCCAGCAGTGAACAGGGGACAGGTTTCTTC.